This TCR beta chain was recovered during a study of graft-versus-host responses after intestinal transplantation. Concerning this clone itself: Its antigen is not known.

The data were produced by immunoSEQ multiplex PCR, yet TCRdb's version contains in-frame clones alone and is incomplete. Of some 76,000 clones in the sample, around nine tenths were seen once. V lost 4 bases to trimming and J lost 2 bases, with 13 bases between them. The CDR3 totals 14 residues. Per germline, CDR1 SGHDT and CDR2 YYEEEE. The chain employs TRBV5-6 and TRBJ2-7; unclear D gene. The sequence was collected from a human donor who was the organ donor for an intestinal transplant. The starting material was unstimulated CD8+ T cells sorted from spleen or lymph node cells, obtained before transplant. The DNA for the CDR3 is TGTGCCAGCAGCGTAGCTGGAACTCCCTACGAGCAGTACTTC. Translation: CASSVAGTPYEQYF.